A selection of T cell receptor beta chains follows, all from one sample in a study of CD4 T cells in relation to SARS-CoV-2 and coronaviruses. Sequenced by immunoSEQ multiplex PCR; TCRdb stores in-frame clones only, minus some. The data hold more than 20,000 clones, with 74% observed a single time. These TCRs' antigens remain unknown. Sequencing was carried out using CD4+ T cells from PBMCs, cultured in vitro. These receptors all come from a human donor in good health. Both conserved end residues are part of each CDR3. Fields, in order: J gene, D gene, CDR3 length, V gene, clone size, CDR3 DNA, CDR3 protein. D genes are given only for firm matches. Only some rows state a clone size, as once, few, many or a class for expanded clones.

j_gene: TRBJ2-7
d_gene: TRBD1
len: 16
v_gene: TRBV10-2
abundance: -
CDR3nt: TGCGCCAGCAGTGGGAGGGACAGGGTCCGCTCCTACGAGCAGTACTTC
CDR3aa: CASSGRDRVRSYEQYF

j_gene: TRBJ2-7
d_gene: TRBD2
len: 15
v_gene: TRBV19
abundance: few
CDR3nt: TGTGCCAGTAGTCCTATAGCGGGAGGGCCGGCCGAGCAGTACTTC
CDR3aa: CASSPIAGGPAEQYF

j_gene: TRBJ2-7
d_gene: TRBD1
len: 13
v_gene: TRBV5-1
abundance: -
CDR3nt: TGCGCCAGCAGTACAGATCACAGGGGGAAACTTGACTTC
CDR3aa: CASSTDHRGKLDF

j_gene: TRBJ2-4
d_gene: -
len: 15
v_gene: TRBV21-1
abundance: -
CDR3nt: TGTGCCAGCGAAAGAGGGGAGGGCGCCAAAAACATTCAGTACTTC
CDR3aa: CASERGEGAKNIQYF

j_gene: TRBJ2-5
d_gene: -
len: 13
v_gene: TRBV28
abundance: once
CDR3nt: TGTGCCAGCAGTTTTGGGCGGAGAGAGACCCAGTACTTC
CDR3aa: CASSFGRRETQYF

j_gene: TRBJ2-6
d_gene: TRBD2
len: 17
v_gene: TRBV18
abundance: -
CDR3nt: TGTGCCAGCTCAGCGGGACTAGTCGTCTCCGGGGCCAACGTCCTGACTTTC
CDR3aa: CASSAGLVVSGANVLTF

j_gene: TRBJ2-7
d_gene: TRBD2
len: 16
v_gene: TRBV9
abundance: -
CDR3nt: TGTGCCAGCAGCGTAGCCGGGGGGAGGCCCCCCTACGAGCAGTACTTC
CDR3aa: CASSVAGGRPPYEQYF

j_gene: TRBJ2-5
d_gene: -
len: 14
v_gene: TRBV5-1
abundance: once
CDR3nt: TGCGCCAGCGGCACGACACCACTCCAAGAGACCCAGTACTTC
CDR3aa: CASGTTPLQETQYF

j_gene: TRBJ2-1
d_gene: TRBD2
len: 15
v_gene: TRBV5-1
abundance: -
CDR3nt: TGCGCCAGCAGCCCCGCCGGGACTAGCGGGAGGGCCGTGTTCTTC
CDR3aa: CASSPAGTSGRAVFF

j_gene: TRBJ1-5
d_gene: TRBD1
len: 14
v_gene: TRBV19
abundance: few
CDR3nt: TGTGCCAGTAGGGGACAGGGGGTATATCAGCCCCAGCATTTT
CDR3aa: CASRGQGVYQPQHF

j_gene: TRBJ2-2
d_gene: -
len: 12
v_gene: TRBV28
abundance: -
CDR3nt: TGTGCCAGCAGGCTGAACACCGGGGAGCTGTTTTTT
CDR3aa: CASRLNTGELFF

j_gene: TRBJ1-5
d_gene: -
len: 11
v_gene: TRBV20-1
abundance: -
CDR3nt: TGCAGTGCTAGTTCCGGGGGCCAACAGCATTTT
CDR3aa: CSASSGGQQHF

j_gene: TRBJ1-1
d_gene: TRBD1
len: 18
v_gene: TRBV5-1
abundance: -
CDR3nt: TGCGCCAGCAGCCATTTTGTGGGACAGGGGGCGCGTAGGACTGAAGCTTTCTTT
CDR3aa: CASSHFVGQGARRTEAFF

j_gene: TRBJ1-2
d_gene: TRBD1
len: 13
v_gene: TRBV30
abundance: -
CDR3nt: TGTGCCTGGAGTGTGGGACAGGTCTATGGCTACACCTTC
CDR3aa: CAWSVGQVYGYTF

j_gene: TRBJ2-1
d_gene: -
len: 15
v_gene: TRBV5-1
abundance: -
CDR3nt: TGCGCCAGCAGCTTGAGCCAGGGCTCCTACAATGAGCAGTTCTTC
CDR3aa: CASSLSQGSYNEQFF

j_gene: TRBJ1-3
d_gene: -
len: 13
v_gene: TRBV29-1
abundance: -
CDR3nt: TGCAGCGTTGTGGAGGCCTTTCGAAACACCATATATTTT
CDR3aa: CSVVEAFRNTIYF

j_gene: TRBJ2-4
d_gene: -
len: 15
v_gene: TRBV9
abundance: -
CDR3nt: TGTGCCAGCAGCGTAGTAGGGGGAGGCTCGGACATTCAGTACTTC
CDR3aa: CASSVVGGGSDIQYF

j_gene: TRBJ1-5
d_gene: -
len: 15
v_gene: TRBV6-6
abundance: -
CDR3nt: TGTGCCAGCAGTTACTCGACAGGAAGGGATCAGCCCCAGCATTTT
CDR3aa: CASSYSTGRDQPQHF

j_gene: TRBJ2-1
d_gene: TRBD2
len: 17
v_gene: TRBV19
abundance: few
CDR3nt: TGTGCCAGTAGTCGATCTAGCGGGAGGGCCTTTTCCCCTGAGCAGTTCTTC
CDR3aa: CASSRSSGRAFSPEQFF

j_gene: TRBJ2-2
d_gene: TRBD1
len: 15
v_gene: TRBV7-2
abundance: -
CDR3nt: TGTGCCAGCAGCCAGACAGGGGTCGGGACCGGGGAGCTGTTTTTT
CDR3aa: CASSQTGVGTGELFF

j_gene: TRBJ2-7
d_gene: -
len: 13
v_gene: TRBV24-1
abundance: -
CDR3nt: TGTGCCACCAGTGATGGTGGGGGCTACGAGCAGTACTTC
CDR3aa: CATSDGGGYEQYF

j_gene: TRBJ1-1
d_gene: -
len: 14
v_gene: TRBV7-2
abundance: once
CDR3nt: TGTGCCAGCAGACCAAGTCAGGGGAACACTGAAGCTTTCTTT
CDR3aa: CASRPSQGNTEAFF

j_gene: TRBJ2-7
d_gene: TRBD2
len: 18
v_gene: TRBV19
abundance: -
CDR3nt: TGTGCCAGTAGTGCGGGACTAGCGGGCGATAAAAGGTCCTACGAGCAGTACTTC
CDR3aa: CASSAGLAGDKRSYEQYF